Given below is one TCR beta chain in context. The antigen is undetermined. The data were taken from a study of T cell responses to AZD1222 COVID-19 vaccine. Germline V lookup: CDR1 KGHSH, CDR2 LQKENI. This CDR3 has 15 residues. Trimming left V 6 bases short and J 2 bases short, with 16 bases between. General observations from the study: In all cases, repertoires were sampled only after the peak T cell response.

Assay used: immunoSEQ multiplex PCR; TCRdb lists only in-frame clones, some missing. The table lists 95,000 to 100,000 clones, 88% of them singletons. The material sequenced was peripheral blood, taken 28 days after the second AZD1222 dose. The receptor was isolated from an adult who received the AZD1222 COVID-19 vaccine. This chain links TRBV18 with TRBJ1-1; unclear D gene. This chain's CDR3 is CASSHAGSRNTEAFF. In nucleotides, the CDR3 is TGTGCCAGCTCGCACGCCGGGAGTAGAAACACTGAAGCTTTCTTT.